A single sample gave rise to the 14 T cell receptor beta chains below, sequenced in a study of T-cell memory formation after mild COVID-19. TCRdb processed the 5' RACE reads anew with MiXCR; each CDR3 protein has one entry. The table includes some 340,000 distinct CDR3 sequences, 13% detected once. The sequencing input was PBMCs or a T cell subset sorted from them (not recorded which). The receptors shown here come from a young man who had mild COVID-19 (a few samples of this study predate the infection). Cell type and time point are not known.

This chain links TRBV10-3 with TRBJ1-1; D unresolved. The CDR3 is 15 residues long. The ends were cut back, 0 bases at V and 2 bases at J, with 10 bases in the middle. From germline, CDR1 is ENHRY and CDR2 SYGVKD. The CDR3 DNA follows: TGTGCCATCAGTGAGTCCGGCGGTACAAACACTGAAGCTTTCTTT. Protein: CAISESGGTNTEAFF.

This chain connects TRBV9 to TRBJ1-1; TRBD1 might be the D (6 bases). Germline CDR1 reads SGDLS; CDR2 reads YYNGEE. CDR3 length: 12 residues. Between the trimmed V and J ends, which lost 6 bases and 1 base, there was a span of 7 bases. Written as DNA, the CDR3 is TGTGCCAGCAACAGGGAGAACACTGAAGCTTTCTTT. As protein: CASNRENTEAFF.

The chain carries TRBV6-5 and TRBJ2-3; D ambiguous. The CDR3 extends over 15 amino acids. Per germline, CDR1 MNHEY and CDR2 SVGAGI. V was cut by 0 bases and J by 4 bases, with 11 bases left in between. DNA of the CDR3: TGTGCCAGCAGTTACTCCCCCGTGGGTCCAGATACGCAGTATTTT. Protein product: CASSYSPVGPDTQYF.

This chain connects TRBV27 to TRBJ2-1; the match to TRBD2 covers 14 bases. The CDR3 consists of 16 residues. Germline V gene lookup returns CDR1 MNHEY and CDR2 SMNVEV (reference sequence). The V gene end was trimmed by 6 bases and the J gene end by 8 bases; junction bases not matched to a gene: 9. For the CDR3, the DNA is TGTGCCAGCAGCCGGACTAGCGGGGGGCGGGTGGATGAGCAGTTCTTC. Translated: CASSRTSGGRVDEQFF.

This clonotype was seen ten or more times. CDR3 residues: CASSLAQGETEAFF. Written as DNA, the CDR3 is TGTGCCAGCAGCTTAGCTCAGGGAGAAACTGAAGCTTTCTTT. The rearrangement joins TRBV7-2 to TRBJ1-1; D possibly corresponds to TRBD1 (5 bases). The V gene's germline CDR1 is SGHTA and CDR2 FQGNSA. The CDR3 sequence is 14 residues long. The V gene lost 0 bases and the J gene lost 5 bases, with 10 bases spanning the gap.

The chain uses TRBV20-1 and TRBJ1-1; no firm D call. Trimming took 7 bases from V and 1 from J, leaving 13 bases between them. This CDR3 comprises 13 residues. Germline V gene sequence: CDR1 DFQATT, CDR2 SNEGSKA (reference sequence). The CDR3 protein is CSVNVGANTEAFF. As DNA, the CDR3 is TGCAGTGTGAATGTGGGCGCGAACACTGAAGCTTTCTTT.

This clonotype was seen a handful of times. The chain uses TRBV10-3 and TRBJ2-1; 10 bases are shared with TRBD2. This CDR3 is built from 17 residues. CDR1 ENHRY and CDR2 SYGVKD come from the germline V gene. The ends lost 4 bases at V and 8 bases at J; junction bases unmatched: 14. DNA of the CDR3: TGTGCCATCAGTGCTGGACCAGCGGGGGGGCAGGGTTATGAGCAGTTCTTC. Residues: CAISAGPAGGQGYEQFF.

The chain combines TRBV5-6 with TRBJ1-6; 8 bases line up with TRBD1. Trimming cost V 2 bases and J 12 bases; bases outside gene matches: 4. The CDR3 runs 13 residues. The V gene's germline CDR1 is SGHDT and CDR2 YYEEEE. The CDR3 region has the DNA TGTGCCAGCAGCTTCAGGGGGCAGGGACCCCTCCACTTT. Its translation: CASSFRGQGPLHF.

V gene TRBV18 combines with J gene TRBJ2-2, with D maybe TRBD2 (5 bases). The CDR3 extends over 14 amino acids. Germline V gives CDR1 KGHSH, CDR2 LQKENI. The germline V and J ends were trimmed by 1 base and 6 bases, with 9 bases remaining between them. CDR3 DNA sequence: TGTGCCAGCTCACCACTGGGGAGCGCCGGGGAGCTGTTTTTT. This codes for CASSPLGSAGELFF.

This clonotype was counted a few times. The V and J genes are TRBV9 and TRBJ1-4, with 7 bases identical to TRBD1. With 2 bases clipped from V and 7 bases from J, the junction kept 2 bases outside the gene matches. The CDR3 has 13 amino acids. Germline loops: CDR1 SGDLS, CDR2 YYNGEE. This CDR3 reads CASSVRGGEKLFF. Here the CDR3 DNA reads TGTGCCAGCAGCGTCAGGGGGGGTGAAAAACTGTTTTTT. Based on the CDR3 plus reference TRBV9 and TRBJ1-4, the full variable domain is DSGVTQTPKHLITATGQRVTLRCSPRSGDLSVYWYQQSLDQGLQFLIQYYNGEERAKGNILERFSAQQFPDLHSELNLSSLELGDSALYFCASSVRGGEKLFFGSGTQLSVL.

A few counts support this clonotype. CDR3 DNA: TGTGCCACGACCTTGTCAGGGCCTACCTACAATGAGCAGTTCTTC. It codes for CATTLSGPTYNEQFF. V gene TRBV10-3 combines with J gene TRBJ2-1; a possible D gene is TRBD1 (5 bases). Germline CDR1 reads ENHRY; CDR2 reads SYGVKD. V lost 10 bases to trimming and J lost 2 bases, with 18 bases between them. The CDR3 has 15 residues.

In its sample, this clonotype was seen many times. The chain couples TRBV7-3 to TRBJ2-5, with 9 bases lining up with TRBD2. The CDR3 spans 15 residues. J gave up 0 bases and V 6 bases, and 5 bases lay outside the gene matches. Germline V gene lookup returns CDR1 SGHTA and CDR2 FQGTGA. The CDR3 DNA is TGTGCCAGCAGTCCTAGCGGGGCGTACCAAGAGACCCAGTACTTC. Encoded protein: CASSPSGAYQETQYF.

This clonotype was seen a few times. This sequence joins TRBV6-1 and TRBJ1-1, with D unclear. Germline lookup yields CDR1 MNHNS and CDR2 SASEGT. The ends were cut back, 1 base at V and 8 bases at J, with 11 bases in the middle. The CDR3 is 13 amino acids. Here the CDR3 reads CASSEVADTEAFF. DNA for the CDR3: TGTGCCAGCAGTGAAGTGGCCGATACAGAAGCTTTCTTT.

DNA of the CDR3: TGTGCCAGCAGCTTAGAATCCGGGCCCCAGCATTTT. Its protein product is CASSLESGPQHF. The chain couples TRBV11-2 to TRBJ1-5; D ambiguous. The CDR3 runs to 12 residues. Germline loops: CDR1 SGHAT, CDR2 FQNNGV. Trimming took off 0 bases at V and 9 bases at J, with 6 bases between the two ends.